This T cell receptor (beta chain) was observed in a study of T cell responses to AZD1222 COVID-19 vaccine. The overall study: Pooled in the analysis were second doses at about 4 or about 12 weeks.

Sequenced by immunoSEQ multiplex PCR; TCRdb stores in-frame clones only, minus some. The repertoire consists of nearly 100,000 clones, with around nine tenths occurring once and the leading ten covering 2.8%. Regarding this clone: Its antigen is unidentified.

Findings of the study overall: Spike-specific TCR repertoires showed rising breadth and depth after two AZD1222 doses. Spike regions recognized by vaccine-associated CD4 TCRs spanned the protein, led by 160-218 and 743-854. No day 14 peak samples; only post-peak repertoires were characterized.

The CDR3 is made up of 13 amino acids. V was pared by 3 bases and J by 6 bases, with 9 bases between. Germline CDR1 LNHDA, CDR2 SQIVND (reference sequence). Material: peripheral blood, obtained on day 0 of AZD1222 vaccination. V gene TRBV19 combines with J gene TRBJ2-1; D remains ambiguous. The receptor's source is an adult in good health. CDR3 nucleotide sequence: TGTGCCAGTAGTATCGGTTCGGGCAATGAGCAGTTCTTC. Its protein is CASSIGSGNEQFF.